The source of this T cell receptor (beta chain) is a study of T-cell memory formation after mild COVID-19. The CDR3 length is 19 residues. Germline assignment: CDR1 LGHDT and CDR2 YNNKEL (reference sequence). Trimming removed 0 bases at V and 1 base at J, with 18 bases between. TCRdb recomputed calls from the 5' RACE reads with MiXCR, one row per CDR3 protein. The table has about 47,000 distinct CDR3 sequences, more than 9% seen once; the top ten hold about 12%. This clonotype was obtained from an adult woman who had mild COVID-19 (a few samples of this study predate the infection). Cell type and time point are not known. The J gene is TRBJ2-2, the V gene TRBV3-1; D might be TRBD1 or TRBD2, each matching 5 bases. Sequences were obtained from PBMCs or a T cell subset sorted from them (not recorded which). The CDR3 coding sequence is TGTGCCAGCAGCCAAGATCTGGCCGGGACCTGGGGGAACACCGGGGAGCTGTTTTTT. Translated, it gives CASSQDLAGTWGNTGELFF.